The rows below give T cell receptor beta chains drawn from one sample of a study of early T cells in non-severe SARS-CoV-2 infection. TCRdb redid the calling of the 5' RACE reads with MiXCR, one entry per CDR3 protein. The table shows tens of thousands of distinct CDR3 sequences, with around 7% occurring only once. Sequencing was performed on whole blood, taken at baseline. All receptors derive from an adult who was a healthcare worker with PCR-confirmed SARS-CoV-2 infection or an uninfected control (not recorded which). CDR3s include the opening cysteine and the closing phenylalanine or tryptophan. Each record gives: V gene, D gene, J gene, clone size, CDR3 DNA, CDR3 protein. A D gene is named only where the DNA matches it firmly. A row's size may be missing; if present it is once, few, many or a size class.

V gene: TRBV14
D gene: NA
J gene: TRBJ1-4
clone size: few
CDR3 DNA: TGTGCCAGCAGCCCCAGGGCGTCGAATGAAAAACTGTTTTTT
CDR3 protein: CASSPRASNEKLFF

V gene: TRBV7-8
D gene: TRBD2
J gene: TRBJ2-6
clone size: many
CDR3 DNA: TGTGCCAGCAGCTTAGGTTCGACCCGACTAGCTCCCGGGGCCAACGTCCTGACTTTC
CDR3 protein: CASSLGSTRLAPGANVLTF

V gene: TRBV30
D gene: TRBD1
J gene: TRBJ2-3
clone size: many
CDR3 DNA: TGTGCCTGGAGTGTAGGTCAGGGGGATGCAGATACGCAGTATTTT
CDR3 protein: CAWSVGQGDADTQYF

V gene: TRBV20-1
D gene: NA
J gene: TRBJ2-5
clone size: many
CDR3 DNA: TGCAGTGCCACCCCCCTAAAAGAGACCCAGTACTTC
CDR3 protein: CSATPLKETQYF

V gene: TRBV5-1
D gene: NA
J gene: TRBJ2-1
clone size: few
CDR3 DNA: TGCGCCAGCAGTTCCCCGTCTCGGTCTGAGCAGTTCTTC
CDR3 protein: CASSSPSRSEQFF

V gene: TRBV6-5
D gene: TRBD1
J gene: TRBJ2-7
clone size: many
CDR3 DNA: TGTGCCAGCAGTTACTCGGCTAATACCGCGACAGGGGCTCAAGCCTACGAGCAGTACTTC
CDR3 protein: CASSYSANTATGAQAYEQYF

V gene: TRBV14
D gene: NA
J gene: TRBJ1-2
clone size: many
CDR3 DNA: TGTGCCAGCAGGCCAGGAAGGGTGATCGGAAACTATGGCTACACCTTC
CDR3 protein: CASRPGRVIGNYGYTF

V gene: TRBV20-1
D gene: NA
J gene: TRBJ2-5
clone size: NA
CDR3 DNA: TGCAGTGCTGGGACCAGAGAGACCCAGTACTTC
CDR3 protein: CSAGTRETQYF

V gene: TRBV5-1
D gene: NA
J gene: TRBJ1-1
clone size: few
CDR3 DNA: TGCGCCAGCAGCTTGGACAGGGTAGTGAACACTGAAGCTTTCTTT
CDR3 protein: CASSLDRVVNTEAFF

V gene: TRBV5-5
D gene: NA
J gene: TRBJ2-7
clone size: many
CDR3 DNA: TGTGCCAGCAGCGACATGAGTGGGTCGGGGGAGCAGTACTTC
CDR3 protein: CASSDMSGSGEQYF

V gene: TRBV10-3
D gene: NA
J gene: TRBJ2-5
clone size: many
CDR3 DNA: TGTGCCATCAGTGGTTACAGGGAACAAGAGACCCAGTACTTC
CDR3 protein: CAISGYREQETQYF

V gene: TRBV24-1
D gene: NA
J gene: TRBJ2-1
clone size: NA
CDR3 DNA: TGTGCCACCAGTGATGCGGGACTCCGGAACAATGAGCAGTTCTTC
CDR3 protein: CATSDAGLRNNEQFF

V gene: TRBV7-3
D gene: NA
J gene: TRBJ2-1
clone size: many
CDR3 DNA: TGTGCCAGCAGCCCTATCCCCTCGTTCAACAATGAGCAGTTCTTC
CDR3 protein: CASSPIPSFNNEQFF

V gene: TRBV10-3
D gene: NA
J gene: TRBJ1-1
clone size: many
CDR3 DNA: TGTGCCATCAATCGCGGGACGACGACTGAAGCTTTCTTT
CDR3 protein: CAINRGTTTEAFF

V gene: TRBV13
D gene: NA
J gene: TRBJ2-1
clone size: many
CDR3 DNA: TGTGCCAGCACCCCTGGGATAAGCTCCTACAATGAGCAGTTCTTC
CDR3 protein: CASTPGISSYNEQFF

V gene: TRBV6-2/TRBV6-3
D gene: NA
J gene: TRBJ2-7
clone size: many
CDR3 DNA: TGTGCCAGCAGTTATGATGAAACCTCCTACGAGCAGTACTTC
CDR3 protein: CASSYDETSYEQYF

V gene: TRBV29-1
D gene: TRBD1
J gene: TRBJ1-5
clone size: many
CDR3 DNA: TGCAGCGTTGAAGAAACAGGGGGCAATCAGCCCCAGCATTTT
CDR3 protein: CSVEETGGNQPQHF

V gene: TRBV14
D gene: TRBD2
J gene: TRBJ2-1
clone size: NA
CDR3 DNA: TGTGCCAGCAGCCAAGGGATCGGACTAGCCTACAATGAGCAGTTCTTC
CDR3 protein: CASSQGIGLAYNEQFF